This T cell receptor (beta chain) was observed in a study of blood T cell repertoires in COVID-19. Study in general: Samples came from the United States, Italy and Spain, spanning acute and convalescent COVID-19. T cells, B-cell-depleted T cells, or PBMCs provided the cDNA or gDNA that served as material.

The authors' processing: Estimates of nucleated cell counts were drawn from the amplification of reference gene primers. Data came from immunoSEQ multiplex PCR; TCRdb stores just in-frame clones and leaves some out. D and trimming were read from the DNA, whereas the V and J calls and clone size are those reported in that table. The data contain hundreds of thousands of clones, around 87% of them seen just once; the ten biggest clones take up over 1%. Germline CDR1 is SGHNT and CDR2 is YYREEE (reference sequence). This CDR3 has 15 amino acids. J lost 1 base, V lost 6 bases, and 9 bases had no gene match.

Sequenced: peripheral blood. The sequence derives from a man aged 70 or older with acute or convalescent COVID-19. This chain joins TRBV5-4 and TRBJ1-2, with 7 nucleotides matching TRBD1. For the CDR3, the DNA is TGTGCCAGCACCCAGGGACAGAAAATTAACTATGGCTACACCTTC. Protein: CASTQGQKINYGYTF.